This T cell receptor beta chain comes out of a study of CD8 T cells in ankylosing spondylitis. Study results and caveats: The disease-linked clones had a CD8+ phenotype and low blood frequencies. What appeared characteristic of ankylosing spondylitis blood was a TCR beta motif of fewer than ten highly homologous variants.

V trimming: 2 bases; J trimming: 3 bases; junction bases outside the gene matches: 6. Germline CDR1 SGHKS, CDR2 YYEKEE (reference sequence). This CDR3 region has 17 residues. 5'-RACE, quantitative and with molecular barcodes, yielded the TCR beta libraries. TCRdb reprocessed the 5' RACE reads via MiXCR and lists one record per CDR3 protein. The table records a few hundred thousand distinct CDR3 sequences, about 10% of them present only once. This clonotype was seen ten or more times. The antigen is not known. Sequencing used blood, either unsorted or a sorted T cell fraction (not recorded which). The chain joins TRBV5-5 to TRBJ2-1, with 12 bases matching TRBD2. This receptor was identified in a male donor with ankylosing spondylitis or in good health (not recorded which). The CDR3 region is CASSLTGTSGYYNEQFF. CDR3 coding DNA: TGTGCCAGCAGCTTAACCGGGACTAGCGGGTACTACAATGAGCAGTTCTTC.